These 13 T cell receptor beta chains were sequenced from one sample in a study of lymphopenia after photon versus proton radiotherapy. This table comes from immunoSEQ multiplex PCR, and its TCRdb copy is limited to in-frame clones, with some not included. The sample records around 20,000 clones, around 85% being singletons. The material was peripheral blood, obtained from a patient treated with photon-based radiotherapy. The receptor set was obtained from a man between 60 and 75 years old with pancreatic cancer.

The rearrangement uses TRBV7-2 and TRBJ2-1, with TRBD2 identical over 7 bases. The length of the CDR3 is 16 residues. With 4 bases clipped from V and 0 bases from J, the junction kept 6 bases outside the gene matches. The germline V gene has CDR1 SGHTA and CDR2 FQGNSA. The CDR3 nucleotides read TGTGCCAGCAGCTCCCTCAGCGGGACCTCCTACAATGAGCAGTTCTTC. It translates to CASSSLSGTSYNEQFF.

This CDR3 reads CASSVRLAGGNEQFF. The CDR3 region has the DNA TGTGCCAGCAGTGTTCGGCTAGCGGGAGGCAATGAGCAGTTCTTC. The rearrangement uses TRBV6-1 and TRBJ2-1; 11 bases line up with TRBD2. The CDR3 runs to 15 residues. J lost 6 bases, V lost 4 bases, and 5 bases had no gene match. In germline, CDR1 is MNHNS, CDR2 SASEGT.

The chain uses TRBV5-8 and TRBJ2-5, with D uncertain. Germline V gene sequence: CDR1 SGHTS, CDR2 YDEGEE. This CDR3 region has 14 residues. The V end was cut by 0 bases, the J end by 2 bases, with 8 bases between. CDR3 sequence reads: CASSLGNRQETQYF. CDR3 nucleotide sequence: TGTGCCAGCAGCTTGGGAAATAGGCAAGAGACCCAGTACTTC.

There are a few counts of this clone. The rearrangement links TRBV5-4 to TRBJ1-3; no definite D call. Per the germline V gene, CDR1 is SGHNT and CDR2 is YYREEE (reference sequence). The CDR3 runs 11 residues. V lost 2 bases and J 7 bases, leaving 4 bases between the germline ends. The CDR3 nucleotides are TGTGCCAGCAGCTTATTGAACACCATATATTTT. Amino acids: CASSLLNTIYF.

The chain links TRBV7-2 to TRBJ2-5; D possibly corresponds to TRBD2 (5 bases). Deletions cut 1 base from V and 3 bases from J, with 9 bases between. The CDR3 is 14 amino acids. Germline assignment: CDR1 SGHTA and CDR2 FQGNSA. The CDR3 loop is CASSLGTVKETQYF. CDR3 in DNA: TGTGCCAGCAGCTTAGGGACTGTCAAAGAGACCCAGTACTTC.

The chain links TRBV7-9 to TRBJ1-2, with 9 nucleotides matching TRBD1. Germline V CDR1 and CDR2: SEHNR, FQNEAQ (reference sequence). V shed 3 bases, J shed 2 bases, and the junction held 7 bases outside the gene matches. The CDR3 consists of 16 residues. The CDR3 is CASSFRDREENYGYTF. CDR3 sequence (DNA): TGTGCCAGCAGCTTCCGGGACAGGGAGGAAAACTATGGCTACACCTTC.

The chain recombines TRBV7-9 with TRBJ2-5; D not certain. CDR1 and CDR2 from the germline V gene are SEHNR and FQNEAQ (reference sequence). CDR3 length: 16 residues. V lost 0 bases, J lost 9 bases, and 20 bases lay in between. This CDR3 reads CASSLAHIAVRVPQYF. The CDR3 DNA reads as TGTGCCAGCAGCTTAGCCCACATTGCAGTACGGGTCCCCCAGTACTTC.

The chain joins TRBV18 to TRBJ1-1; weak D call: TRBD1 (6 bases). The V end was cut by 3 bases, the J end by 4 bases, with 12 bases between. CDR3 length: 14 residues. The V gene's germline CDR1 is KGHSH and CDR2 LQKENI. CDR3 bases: TGTGCCAGCTCACCGCGGGGAGGGGGCACTGAAGCTTTCTTT. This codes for CASSPRGGGTEAFF.

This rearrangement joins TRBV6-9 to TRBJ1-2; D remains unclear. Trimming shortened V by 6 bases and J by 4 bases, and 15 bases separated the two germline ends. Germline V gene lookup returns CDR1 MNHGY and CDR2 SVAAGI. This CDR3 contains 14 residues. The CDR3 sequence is CASSLGTELYGYTF. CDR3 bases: TGTGCCAGCAGCTTAGGTACAGAACTCTATGGCTACACCTTC.

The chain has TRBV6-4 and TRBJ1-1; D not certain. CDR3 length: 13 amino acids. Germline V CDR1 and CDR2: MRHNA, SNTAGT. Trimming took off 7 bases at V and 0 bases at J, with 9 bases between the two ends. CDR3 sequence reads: CASTAAMNTEAFF. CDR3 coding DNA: TGTGCCAGCACGGCAGCCATGAACACTGAAGCTTTCTTT.

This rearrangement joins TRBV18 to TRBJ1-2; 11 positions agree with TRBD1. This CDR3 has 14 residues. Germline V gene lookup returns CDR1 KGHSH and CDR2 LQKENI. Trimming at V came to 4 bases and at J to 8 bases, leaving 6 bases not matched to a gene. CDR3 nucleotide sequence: TGTGCCAGCTCACGGGACAGGGGGGCCTCCGGCTACACCTTC. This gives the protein CASSRDRGASGYTF.

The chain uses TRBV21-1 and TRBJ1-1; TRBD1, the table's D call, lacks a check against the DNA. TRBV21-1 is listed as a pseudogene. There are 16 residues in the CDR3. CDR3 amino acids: CASTKDRGTPRAEAFF. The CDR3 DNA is TGTGCCAGCACGAAAGACAGGGGGACCCCGAGGGCTGAAGCTTTCTTT.

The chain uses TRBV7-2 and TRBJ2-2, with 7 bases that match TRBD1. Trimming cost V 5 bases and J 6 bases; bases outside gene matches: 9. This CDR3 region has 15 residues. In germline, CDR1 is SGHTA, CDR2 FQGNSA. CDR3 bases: TGTGCCAGCAGCCCAGGAGTAGGGGGCTCCGGGGAGCTGTTTTTT. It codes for CASSPGVGGSGELFF.